This T cell receptor (beta chain) was sequenced during a study of blood T cell repertoires in COVID-19. Germline V CDR1 and CDR2: SEHNR, FQNEAQ (reference sequence). The CDR3 is made up of 11 amino acids. Trimming took 5 bases from V and 3 from J, leaving 5 bases between them. Profiling relied on immunoSEQ multiplex PCR, and the TCRdb table lists in-frame clones only, not all of them. Among hundreds of thousands of clones listed, 75% to 90% were seen once. The sample holds a few counts of this clone. Other DNA sequences in this specimen translate into the identical CDR3. Sequencing input: PBMCs or T cells enriched from blood (not recorded which). V gene TRBV7-9 combines with J gene TRBJ2-7, with no clear D. This TCR was sampled from a woman in her 30s with acute COVID-19. This chain's CDR3 is CASSTYYEQYF. The CDR3 DNA is TGTGCCAGCAGCACCTACTACGAGCAGTACTTC.